Below are 27 T cell receptor beta chains sequenced from a single sample in a study of blood T cell repertoires in COVID-19. The assay was immunoSEQ multiplex PCR, and TCRdb's table has in-frame clones only and misses some. The sample has some 320,000 clones, about 90% seen once. The sequencing sample was made of PBMCs or T cells enriched from blood (not recorded which). These TCRs come from a woman in her forties or fifties who had been exposed to COVID-19.

The chain uses TRBV6-5 and TRBJ1-5; D possibly corresponds to TRBD1 (6 bases). Between the trimmed V and J ends, which lost 6 bases and 1 base, there was a span of 13 bases. The germline gives CDR1 MNHEY, CDR2 SVGAGI. The length of the CDR3 is 15 residues. CDR3 nucleotides: TGTGCCAGCAGGGACCAGGGGCTGAGCAATCAGCCCCAGCATTTT. As protein: CASRDQGLSNQPQHF.

The chain uses TRBV5-5 and TRBJ1-4; a weak D match, TRBD1 (6 bases). V was cut by 1 base and J by 0 bases, with 16 bases left in between. The CDR3 extends over 18 amino acids. Germline loops: CDR1 SGHKS, CDR2 YYEKEE (reference sequence). CDR3 bases: TGTGCCAGCAGCTTGAGGCAGGGGCCCCTTGCAACTAATGAAAAACTGTTTTTT. It yields the protein CASSLRQGPLATNEKLFF.

The gene calls are TRBV11-1 and TRBJ2-1, with TRBD2 identical over 11 bases. CDR1 is SGHAT, CDR2 FQDESV, per germline (reference sequence). The CDR3 is made up of 16 amino acids. The ends lost 5 bases at V and 9 bases at J; junction bases unmatched: 12. CDR3 protein: CASSPGTSGVMGEQFF. For the CDR3, the DNA is TGTGCCAGCAGCCCAGGGACTAGCGGTGTTATGGGTGAGCAGTTCTTC.

This chain connects TRBV4-1 to TRBJ1-1, with 7 bases matching TRBD1. V lost 0 bases and J lost 11; bases outside the gene matches: 6. Per the germline V gene, CDR1 is MGHRA and CDR2 is YSYEKL. The CDR3 loop spans 13 amino acids. The CDR3 DNA sequence: TGCGCCAGCAGCCAAGACTGGACAGGAGCCGCTTTCTTT. Translation gives CASSQDWTGAAFF.

The chain employs TRBV5-1 and TRBJ2-4; 10 bases line up with TRBD1. The germline CDR1 and CDR2 sequences are SGHRS and YFSETQ. Germline trimming cut 3 bases from V and 6 bases from J; bases unmatched to any gene: 6. The CDR3 extends over 15 amino acids. The CDR3 spells CASSSARTGGNIQYF. The CDR3 nucleotides read TGCGCCAGCAGCTCAGCCCGGACAGGGGGAAACATTCAGTACTTC.

This clone was observed a few times. The V gene is TRBV28, the J gene TRBJ1-2, with D uncertain. V gave up 2 bases and J gave up 3 bases, with 13 bases separating them. Germline V gene lookup returns CDR1 MDHEN and CDR2 SYDVKM. The CDR3 contains 15 residues. CDR3 amino acids: CASSLARAAYYGYTF. DNA of the CDR3: TGTGCCAGCAGTTTAGCCCGAGCGGCGTACTATGGCTACACCTTC.

The rearrangement joins TRBV4-1 to TRBJ2-7; 8 bases are a match to TRBD2. This CDR3 is 15 amino acids long. Looked up from germline, CDR1 is MGHRA and CDR2 is YSYEKL. V lost 1 base to trimming and J lost 1 base; unmatched junction nucleotides: 3. CDR3 in amino acids: CASSQVSSGSYEQYF. The DNA for the CDR3 is TGCGCCAGCAGCCAAGTATCTAGCGGGTCCTACGAGCAGTACTTC.

The table lists this clone with a few counts. The chain uses TRBV5-4 and TRBJ2-7, with D possibly matching TRBD1 (5 bases). The V gene lost 4 bases and the J gene lost 3 bases, with 17 bases spanning the gap. The V gene's germline CDR1 is SGHNT and CDR2 YYREEE (reference sequence). The length of the CDR3 is 15 residues. The DNA of the CDR3 is TGTGCCAGCAGCACACCGACAGCGACCCTCTACGAGCAGTACTTC. This gives the protein CASSTPTATLYEQYF.

This chain connects TRBV27 to TRBJ1-5, with TRBD1 as a possible D gene (5 bases). The CDR3 covers 14 residues. CDR1 and CDR2 (germline): MNHEY, SMNVEV (reference sequence). The ends were cut back, 3 bases at V and 3 bases at J, with 9 bases in the middle. CDR3 sequence: CASSFTGFNQPQHF. The CDR3 coding sequence is TGTGCCAGCAGTTTCACAGGTTTCAATCAGCCCCAGCATTTT.

The V call is TRBV18, the J call TRBJ1-6, with D perhaps TRBD1 (5 bases). This CDR3 is built from 16 residues. The V end was cut by 6 bases, the J end by 0 bases, with 12 bases between. CDR1 KGHSH and CDR2 LQKENI come from the germline V gene. CDR3: CASSGTRSSYNSPLHF. The CDR3 DNA is TGTGCCAGCTCTGGGACTCGCAGCTCCTATAATTCACCCCTCCACTTT.

The chain couples TRBV30 to TRBJ2-7, with TRBD2 as a possible D gene (6 bases). The germline V gene has CDR1 GTSNPN and CDR2 SVGIG (reference sequence). The ends were cut back, 0 bases at V and 0 bases at J, with 12 bases in the middle. CDR3 size: 15 residues. The CDR3 DNA reads TGTGCCTGGAGTGTATTTGGGGGGAGCTCCTACGAGCAGTACTTC. It codes for CAWSVFGGSSYEQYF.

CDR3 amino acids: CASSLQGQNTEAFF. The CDR3 DNA reads TGCGCCAGCAGCCTACAGGGGCAGAACACTGAAGCTTTCTTT. This chain connects TRBV5-1 to TRBJ1-1; 7 bases map to TRBD1. From germline, CDR1 is SGHRS and CDR2 YFSETQ. This CDR3 spans 14 amino acids. With 4 bases clipped from V and 1 base from J, the junction kept 4 bases outside the gene matches.

This clone was recorded only once. V gene TRBV5-1 combines with J gene TRBJ2-5; 9 bases fit TRBD1. Germline V CDR1 and CDR2: SGHRS, YFSETQ. The CDR3 runs to 16 residues. V gave up 0 bases and J gave up 2 bases; unmatched junction bases: 5. The DNA for the CDR3 is TGCGCCAGCAGCTTGGCGTGGACAGGGGAGCAAGAGACCCAGTACTTC. Translated, it gives CASSLAWTGEQETQYF.

The chain couples TRBV4-1 to TRBJ2-7; 8 bases align to TRBD1. The germline V gene encodes CDR1 MGHRA and CDR2 YSYEKL. The length of the CDR3 is 14 residues. After removal of 1 base from V and 3 bases from J, the junction contained 2 bases not matched to a gene. In DNA form, the CDR3 reads TGCGCCAGCAGCCAAGGGACAGGGTACTACGAGCAGTACTTC. This gives the protein CASSQGTGYYEQYF.

The chain recombines TRBV5-8 with TRBJ1-1; D might be TRBD1 (6 bases). Deletions cut 7 bases from V and 2 bases from J, with 15 bases between. The CDR3 is made up of 14 amino acids. Germline CDR1 reads SGHTS; CDR2 reads YDEGEE. CDR3 loop: CASWGRRGNTEAFF. As DNA, the CDR3 is TGTGCCAGCTGGGGGCGCCGGGGAAACACTGAAGCTTTCTTT.

The chain links TRBV7-8 to TRBJ1-5; 8 bases align to TRBD1. Losses at the gene ends were 2 bases for V and 2 bases for J; bases not matched to a gene: 11. The germline V gene encodes CDR1 SGHVS and CDR2 FQNEAQ. The CDR3 has 18 residues. The CDR3 is CASSLPGQGKGGNQPQHF. The DNA for the CDR3 is TGTGCCAGCAGCTTACCTGGACAGGGAAAAGGAGGCAATCAGCCCCAGCATTTT.

The CDR3 is CASSRQGSSYNEQFF. The CDR3, as DNA: TGTGCCAGCAGCAGACAGGGGAGCTCCTACAATGAGCAGTTCTTC. The chain is built from TRBV6-5 and TRBJ2-1; 8 bases map to TRBD1. This CDR3 has 15 amino acids. Germline values: CDR1 MNHEY, CDR2 SVGAGI. V shed 6 bases, J shed 0 bases, and the junction held 4 bases outside the gene matches.

The chain recombines TRBV7-8 with TRBJ2-7; 9 bases match TRBD1. V was clipped by 1 base and J by 4 bases; unmatched bases: 2. Germline CDR1 is SGHVS and CDR2 is FQNEAQ. This CDR3 has 14 residues. The CDR3 coding sequence is TGTGCCAGCAGCTTAGTCGGGACAGGGTACGAGCAGTACTTC. Protein product: CASSLVGTGYEQYF. Using reference TRBV7-8 and TRBJ2-7 for the parts outside the CDR3, the full variable domain is GAGVSQSPRYKVAKRGQDVALRCDPISGHVSLFWYQQALGQGPEFLTYFQNEAQLDKSGLPSDRFFAERPEGSVSTLKIQRTQQEDSAVYLCASSLVGTGYEQYFGPGTRLTVT.

The rearrangement links TRBV6-5 to TRBJ1-5; TRBD1 is a possible D gene (6 bases). The germline V and J ends were trimmed by 6 bases and 6 bases, with 12 bases remaining between them. Germline CDR1 and CDR2: MNHEY and SVGAGI. This CDR3 has 13 amino acids. The CDR3, as DNA: TGTGCCAGCAGCCAAACAGGGTCTCAGCCCCAGCATTTT. This sequence encodes CASSQTGSQPQHF.

The chain uses TRBV18 and TRBJ2-3; D possibly corresponds to TRBD1 (5 bases). This CDR3 contains 18 residues. The V end lost 2 bases, the J end lost 2 bases, and 20 bases lay between the germline ends. Germline values: CDR1 KGHSH, CDR2 LQKENI. CDR3: CASSPRIGASLYTDTQYF. The CDR3 region has the DNA TGTGCCAGCTCACCAAGAATAGGGGCGAGCCTTTACACAGATACGCAGTATTTT.

This clone was seen a handful of times. This rearrangement joins TRBV5-4 to TRBJ1-6; 11 bases are a match to TRBD1. The CDR3 is made up of 16 amino acids. Germline CDR1 SGHNT, CDR2 YYREEE (reference sequence). Trimming at V came to 4 bases and at J to 6 bases, leaving 6 bases not matched to a gene. For the CDR3, the DNA is TGTGCCAGCAGCCCGGACAGGGGGCGAAGTAATTCACCCCTCCACTTT. Amino acid sequence: CASSPDRGRSNSPLHF.

This clone appeared once. This rearrangement joins TRBV30 to TRBJ2-1; no definite D call. CDR3 length: 13 amino acids. The germline gives CDR1 GTSNPN, CDR2 SVGIG (reference sequence). Trimming removed 2 bases from V and 4 bases from J, with 9 bases in between. The CDR3 is CAWSTDFYNEQFF. Here the CDR3 DNA reads TGTGCCTGGAGTACCGACTTTTACAATGAGCAGTTCTTC.

V and J are TRBV29-1 and TRBJ2-1; D is perhaps TRBD2 (5 bases). Trimming removed 3 bases from V and 4 bases from J, with 16 bases in between. Germline values: CDR1 SQVTM, CDR2 ANQGSEA. This CDR3 has 15 residues. The CDR3 DNA reads as TGCAGCGTTGACCCCTCCGGGGAATATTACAATGAGCAGTTCTTC. It codes for CSVDPSGEYYNEQFF.

The chain employs TRBV28 and TRBJ1-5; TRBD1 matches 9 bases. From germline, CDR1 is MDHEN and CDR2 SYDVKM. The CDR3 contains 13 residues. V lost 6 bases and J lost 8; bases outside the gene matches: 5. CDR3 loop: CASRNRGPEPQHF. In DNA, the CDR3 is TGTGCCAGCAGAAACAGGGGGCCGGAGCCCCAGCATTTT. Full variable domain (rest looked up from reference TRBV28 and TRBJ1-5): DVKVTQSSRYLVKRTGEKVFLECVQDMDHENMFWYRQDPGLGLRLIYFSYDVKMKEKGDIPEGYSVSREKKERFSLILESASTNQTSMYLCASRNRGPEPQHFGDGTRLSIL.

A single count supports this clone. V and J are TRBV6-5 and TRBJ1-2, with D maybe TRBD1 (5 bases). Germline V lookup: CDR1 MNHEY, CDR2 SVGAGI. The length of the CDR3 is 15 residues. Trimming cost V 0 bases and J 7 bases, with 15 bases left between them. Here the CDR3 reads CASSYSIWGRPGYTF. DNA for the CDR3: TGTGCCAGCAGTTACTCGATTTGGGGCCGCCCTGGCTACACCTTC.

The gene calls are TRBV4-1 and TRBJ2-2, with D perhaps TRBD2 (6 bases). The germline V gene has CDR1 MGHRA and CDR2 YSYEKL. This CDR3 has 19 amino acids. Deletions cut 0 bases from V and 1 base from J, with 18 bases between. The CDR3 DNA is TGCGCCAGCAGCCAAGATAGTCGGAGGGTAGCAGGGAACACCGGGGAGCTGTTTTTT. It is translated as CASSQDSRRVAGNTGELFF.

V and J are TRBV5-6 and TRBJ2-7; 9 nucleotides align to TRBD1. Germline loops: CDR1 SGHDT, CDR2 YYEEEE. J gave up 2 bases and V 3 bases, and 3 bases lay outside the gene matches. The CDR3 consists of 14 residues. Here the CDR3 reads CASSSTGGPYEQYF. For the CDR3, the DNA is TGTGCCAGCAGCTCTACAGGGGGCCCCTACGAGCAGTACTTC.